The source of this T cell receptor (beta chain) is a study of Ad26.COV2.S vaccination and SARS-CoV-2 variants. Across the whole study: The Ad26.COV2.S arm of the COV1001 trial was where the donor was placed.

The study's findings and limits: Considerable breadth of spike-specific CD8+ and CD4+ T cell responses has reportedly been documented following vaccination. Vaccine recipients showed a spike-specific TCR breadth that was higher than in placebo recipients. An underestimation of total T cell responses may have resulted from the TCR breadth and depth analyses.

Treatment of the sample: around 19 received Ad26.COV2.S at low or high dose, single or two shots; 5 received placebo; per-sample allocation not given. Samples were taken on day 63 after the first vaccine or placebo injection. Trimming left V 5 bases short and J 6 bases short, with 14 bases between. Germline V lookup: CDR1 MNHEY, CDR2 SVGAGI. The CDR3 is made up of 14 amino acids. Assay used: immunoSEQ multiplex PCR; TCRdb lists only in-frame clones, some missing. This table has 300,000 to 500,000 clones, 70% to 90% appearing once. About this clone: The antigen is not known.

The sample consisted of peripheral blood, taken in a trial of Ad26.COV2.S vaccine versus placebo. The chain couples TRBV6-5 to TRBJ2-1; D is possibly TRBD1 or TRBD2 (5 bases each). The clonotype comes from a person aged 18-60 years who received the Ad26.COV2.S COVID-19 vaccine or a placebo. The CDR3 spells CASSPPGPSNEQFF. CDR3 sequence (DNA): TGTGCCAGCAGTCCCCCGGGACCTTCCAATGAGCAGTTCTTC.